The source of this T cell receptor beta chain is a study of T cell changes during pregnancy in multiple sclerosis. Germline V lookup: CDR1 PRHDT, CDR2 FYEKMQ (reference sequence). Trimming cost V 0 bases and J 10 bases, with 15 bases left between them. CDR3 length equals 14 residues. Here immunoSEQ multiplex PCR was the method, and the copy in TCRdb shows in-frame clones only, minus some. The sample carries more than 70,000 clones, roughly 93% recorded once. The specimen comprised peripheral blood, sampled in the second trimester of pregnancy. This sequence originates from a female donor with multiple sclerosis, enrolled in a pregnancy study. The chain couples TRBV13 to TRBJ1-1; D is unresolved. CDR3 in DNA: TGTGCCAGCAGCTTAGGCCAGGAAATGAATGGAGCTTTCTTT. This sequence encodes CASSLGQEMNGAFF.